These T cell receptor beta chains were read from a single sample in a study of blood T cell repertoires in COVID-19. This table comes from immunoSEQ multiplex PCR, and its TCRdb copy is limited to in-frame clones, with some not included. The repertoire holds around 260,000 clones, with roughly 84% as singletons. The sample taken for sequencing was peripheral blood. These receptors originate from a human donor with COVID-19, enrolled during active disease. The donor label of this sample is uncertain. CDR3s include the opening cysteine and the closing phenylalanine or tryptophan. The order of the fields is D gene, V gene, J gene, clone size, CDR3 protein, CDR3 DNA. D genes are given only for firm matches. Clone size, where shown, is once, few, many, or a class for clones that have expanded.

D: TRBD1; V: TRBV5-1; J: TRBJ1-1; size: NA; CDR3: CASSLTQGWGNTEAFF; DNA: TGCGCCAGCAGCTTGACACAGGGGTGGGGGAACACTGAAGCTTTCTTT
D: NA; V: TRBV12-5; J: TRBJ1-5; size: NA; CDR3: CASGSRPTAGSQPQHF; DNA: TGTGCTAGTGGTTCCCGTCCGACCGCCGGGAGTCAGCCCCAGCATTTT
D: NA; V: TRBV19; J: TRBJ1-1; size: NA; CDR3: CASTLEGERAFF; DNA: TGTGCCAGTACCCTCGAGGGTGAAAGGGCTTTCTTT
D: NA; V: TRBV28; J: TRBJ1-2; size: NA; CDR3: CASRGTPYGYTF; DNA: TGTGCCAGCAGGGGCACTCCCTATGGCTACACCTTC
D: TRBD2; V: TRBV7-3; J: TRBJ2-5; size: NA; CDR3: CASSLGLAGVGETQYF; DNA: TGTGCCAGCAGCTTAGGGCTAGCGGGAGTTGGAGAGACCCAGTACTTC
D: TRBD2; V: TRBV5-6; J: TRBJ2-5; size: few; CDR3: CASSSWREGSLQETQYF; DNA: TGTGCCAGCAGCAGTTGGCGGGAGGGCTCCTTACAAGAGACCCAGTACTTC
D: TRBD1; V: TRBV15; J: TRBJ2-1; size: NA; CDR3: CATSRLPPGQGFPFNEQFF; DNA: TGTGCCACCAGCAGACTCCCGCCGGGACAGGGTTTCCCTTTCAATGAGCAGTTCTTC
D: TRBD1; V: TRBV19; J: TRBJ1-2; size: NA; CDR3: CASSLTGGLYGYTF; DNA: TGTGCCAGTAGTTTGACAGGGGGCCTCTATGGCTACACCTTC
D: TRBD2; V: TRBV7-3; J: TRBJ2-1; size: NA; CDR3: CASSPLGGRALREQFF; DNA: TGTGCCAGCAGCCCCCTCGGCGGGAGGGCCTTAAGGGAGCAGTTCTTC
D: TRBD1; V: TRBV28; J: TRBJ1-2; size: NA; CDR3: CASSFRTGGMGYTF; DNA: TGTGCCAGCAGTTTTCGGACAGGGGGTATGGGCTACACCTTC
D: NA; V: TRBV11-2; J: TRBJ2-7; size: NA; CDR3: CASSLIGGGLYEQYF; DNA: TGTGCCAGCAGCTTAATTGGTGGAGGGCTCTACGAGCAGTACTTC
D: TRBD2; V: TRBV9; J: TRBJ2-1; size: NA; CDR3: CASSVDRLAGEQFF; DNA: TGTGCCAGCAGCGTAGACCGGCTAGCGGGAGAGCAGTTCTTC
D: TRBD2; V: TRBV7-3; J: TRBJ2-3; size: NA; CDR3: CASSLGRTSGFGTDTQYF; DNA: TGTGCCAGCAGCTTAGGTCGGACTAGCGGGTTCGGCACAGATACGCAGTATTTT
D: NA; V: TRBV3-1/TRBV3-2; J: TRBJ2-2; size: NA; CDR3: CASSHRRGVNTGELFF; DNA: TGTGCCAGCAGCCATCGGAGGGGAGTTAACACCGGGGAGCTGTTTTTT
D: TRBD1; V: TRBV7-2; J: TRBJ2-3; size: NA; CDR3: CASSSGQDTSTDTQYF; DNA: TGTGCCAGCAGCTCGGGACAGGATACTAGCACAGATACGCAGTATTTT
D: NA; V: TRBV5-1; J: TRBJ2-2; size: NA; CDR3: CASSLGGLSNGELFF; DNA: TGCGCCAGCAGCTTGGGGGGGCTGTCGAACGGGGAGCTGTTTTTT
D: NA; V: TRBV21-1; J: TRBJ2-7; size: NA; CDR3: CAEGGLAEPYEQYF; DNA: TGTGCAGAGGGTGGGCTAGCGGAACCTTACGAGCAGTACTTC
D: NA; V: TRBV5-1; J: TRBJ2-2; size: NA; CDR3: CASSLEQGTTGELFF; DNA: TGCGCCAGCAGCTTGGAACAGGGAACCACCGGGGAGCTGTTTTTT
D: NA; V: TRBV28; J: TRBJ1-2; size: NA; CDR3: CASRPPGGRGNGYTF; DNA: TGTGCCAGCAGGCCTCCCGGAGGGAGGGGTAATGGCTACACCTTC
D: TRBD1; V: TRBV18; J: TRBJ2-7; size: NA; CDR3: CASSPGQTYEQYF; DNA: TGTGCCAGCTCACCGGGACAGACTTACGAGCAGTACTTC
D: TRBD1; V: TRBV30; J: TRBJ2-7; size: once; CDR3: CAWSWGQGSEQYF; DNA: TGTGCCTGGAGTTGGGGACAGGGTTCAGAGCAGTACTTC
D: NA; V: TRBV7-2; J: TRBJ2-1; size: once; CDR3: CASSLGVGAPPNEQFF; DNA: TGTGCCAGCAGCTTAGGGGTGGGAGCCCCCCCCAATGAGCAGTTCTTC
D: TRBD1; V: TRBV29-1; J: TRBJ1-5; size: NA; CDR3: CSVSQGASNQPQHF; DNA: TGCAGCGTTTCACAGGGGGCAAGCAATCAGCCCCAGCATTTT
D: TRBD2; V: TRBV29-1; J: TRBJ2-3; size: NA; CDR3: CSHGTSGEDTQYF; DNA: TGCAGCCATGGGACTAGCGGGGAAGATACGCAGTATTTT
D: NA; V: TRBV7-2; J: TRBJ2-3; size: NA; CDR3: CASSFGGLDTDTQYF; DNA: TGTGCCAGCAGCTTTGGAGGGCTAGACACAGATACGCAGTATTTT
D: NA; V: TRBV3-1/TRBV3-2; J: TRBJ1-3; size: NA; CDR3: CASSQDLGFPLGSSGNTIYF; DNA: TGTGCCAGCAGCCAAGATCTAGGGTTTCCGCTGGGGAGCTCTGGAAACACCATATATTTT
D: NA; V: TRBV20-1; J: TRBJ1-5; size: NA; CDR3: CSASGTGNQPQHF; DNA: TGCAGTGCTAGTGGTACAGGGAATCAGCCCCAGCATTTT
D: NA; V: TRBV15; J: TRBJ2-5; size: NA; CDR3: CATSRDLREETQYF; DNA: TGTGCCACCAGCAGAGATCTCAGGGAAGAGACCCAGTACTTC
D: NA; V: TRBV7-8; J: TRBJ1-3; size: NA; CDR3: CASSLWSGQPSGNTIYF; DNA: TGTGCCAGCAGCTTGTGGTCAGGACAACCCTCTGGAAACACCATATATTTT
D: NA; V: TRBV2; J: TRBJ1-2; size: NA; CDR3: CASSEFSGGYTF; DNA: TGTGCCAGCAGTGAATTTTCGGGGGGCTACACCTTC
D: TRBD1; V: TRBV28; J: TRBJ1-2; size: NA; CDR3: CASSLGTGQYGYTF; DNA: TGTGCCAGCAGTTTAGGGACAGGCCAATATGGCTACACCTTC
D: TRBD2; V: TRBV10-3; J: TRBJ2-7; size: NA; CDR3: CAINYGGLAGVFLTYEQYF; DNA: TGTGCCATCAATTATGGGGGACTAGCGGGAGTTTTCCTTACCTACGAGCAGTACTTC
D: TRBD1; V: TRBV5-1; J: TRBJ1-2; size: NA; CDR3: CASSLGGTVYGYTF; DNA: TGCGCCAGCAGCTTGGGCGGGACAGTCTATGGCTACACCTTC
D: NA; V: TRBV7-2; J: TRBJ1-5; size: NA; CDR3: CASSPLRSANQPQHF; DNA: TGTGCCAGCAGCCCACTTCGAAGCGCCAATCAGCCCCAGCATTTT
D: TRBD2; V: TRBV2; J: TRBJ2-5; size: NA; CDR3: CASTRAGVETQYF; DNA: TGTGCCAGCACAAGAGCGGGAGTGGAGACCCAGTACTTC
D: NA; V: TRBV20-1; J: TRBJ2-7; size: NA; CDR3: CSASIPGWAYEQYF; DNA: TGCAGTGCTAGTATTCCAGGCTGGGCCTACGAGCAGTACTTC
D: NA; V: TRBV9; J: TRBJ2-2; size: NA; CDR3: CASSPSPLGGTGELFF; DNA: TGTGCCAGCAGCCCAAGTCCCCTGGGGGGCACCGGGGAGCTGTTTTTT
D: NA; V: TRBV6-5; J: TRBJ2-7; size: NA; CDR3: CASSTSQGYEQYF; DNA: TGTGCCAGCAGCACCTCCCAGGGCTACGAGCAGTACTTC
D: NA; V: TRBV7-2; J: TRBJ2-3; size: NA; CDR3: CASSLAGGWSTDTQYF; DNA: TGTGCCAGCAGCTTAGCTGGGGGCTGGAGCACAGATACGCAGTATTTT
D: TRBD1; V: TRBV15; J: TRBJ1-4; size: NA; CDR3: CATSNPGQDATNEKLFF; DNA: TGTGCCACCAGCAACCCGGGACAGGATGCAACTAATGAAAAACTGTTTTTT
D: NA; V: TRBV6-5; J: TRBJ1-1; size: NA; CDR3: CASALRGGWVTEAFF; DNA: TGTGCCAGCGCCCTGAGGGGGGGCTGGGTCACTGAAGCTTTCTTT
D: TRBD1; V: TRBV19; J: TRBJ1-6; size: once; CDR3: CASSLRQGRNSPLHF; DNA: TGTGCCAGTAGTCTTCGACAGGGGAGAAATTCACCCCTCCACTTT
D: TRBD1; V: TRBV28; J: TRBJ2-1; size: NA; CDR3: CASSLYQGQGGNEQFF; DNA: TGTGCCAGCAGTTTATACCAGGGACAGGGAGGCAATGAGCAGTTCTTC
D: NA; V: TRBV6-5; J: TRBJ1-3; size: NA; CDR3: CASSSTLRPGNTIYF; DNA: TGTGCCAGCAGTTCTACTTTGAGGCCTGGAAACACCATATATTTT
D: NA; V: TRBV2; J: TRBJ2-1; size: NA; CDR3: CASKVGPDNEQFF; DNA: TGTGCCAGCAAGGTGGGGCCGGACAATGAGCAGTTCTTC
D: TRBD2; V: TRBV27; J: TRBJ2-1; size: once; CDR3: CASSSLGLAGYYNEQFF; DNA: TGTGCCAGCAGTTCGCTAGGACTAGCGGGGTACTACAATGAGCAGTTCTTC
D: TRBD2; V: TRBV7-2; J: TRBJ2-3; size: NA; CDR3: CASSPRGGSRTDTQYF; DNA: TGTGCCAGCAGCCCGCGAGGCGGGAGTCGCACAGATACGCAGTATTTT
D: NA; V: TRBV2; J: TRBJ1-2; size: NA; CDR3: CASSESGRQGQTNYGYTF; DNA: TGTGCCAGCAGTGAATCCGGGAGGCAGGGACAAACTAACTATGGCTACACCTTC
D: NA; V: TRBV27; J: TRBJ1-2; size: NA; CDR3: CASSLSRGQDYGYTF; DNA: TGTGCCAGCAGTTTATCGAGAGGGCAGGACTATGGCTACACCTTC
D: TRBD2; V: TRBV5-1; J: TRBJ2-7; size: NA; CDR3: CASSLSGSGEQYF; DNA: TGCGCCAGCAGCCTTAGCGGGAGTGGGGAGCAGTACTTC
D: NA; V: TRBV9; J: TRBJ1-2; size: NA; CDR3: CASSVDWFMAGDGYTF; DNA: TGTGCCAGCAGCGTAGACTGGTTTATGGCGGGCGACGGCTACACCTTC
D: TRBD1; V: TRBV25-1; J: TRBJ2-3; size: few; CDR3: CASSSGGDTDTQYF; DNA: TGTGCCAGCAGTTCAGGGGGAGACACAGATACGCAGTATTTT
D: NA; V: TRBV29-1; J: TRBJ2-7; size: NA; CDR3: CSVVSLSGTEQYF; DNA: TGCAGCGTTGTGAGCCTTAGCGGAACCGAGCAGTACTTC
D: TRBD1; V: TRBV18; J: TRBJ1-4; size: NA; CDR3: CASSPGTGRLSTNEKLFF; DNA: TGTGCCAGCTCACCAGGGACAGGGAGGCTGTCAACTAATGAAAAACTGTTTTTT